The 19 T cell receptor beta chains below all came from one sample that was sequenced in a study of graft-versus-host responses after intestinal transplantation. No antigen is known for these receptors. Sequenced by immunoSEQ multiplex PCR; TCRdb stores in-frame clones only, minus some. The sample lists some 85,000 clones, over 75% occurring once. Sequencing was performed on unstimulated CD8+ T cells sorted from spleen or lymph node cells, taken before transplant. The receptors were sampled from a human donor who was the organ donor for an intestinal transplant.

This chain links TRBV7-9 with TRBJ2-1; 9 nucleotides agree with TRBD2. CDR1 SEHNR and CDR2 FQNEAQ come from the germline V gene (reference sequence). This CDR3 has 15 amino acids. V dropped 1 base and J dropped 10; count of bases not matched to a gene: 8. The CDR3 bases are TGTGCCAGCAGCTTAGGGGGGGGGCTAGCGGGAGAGCAGTTCTTC. Protein sequence: CASSLGGGLAGEQFF.

This sequence joins TRBV19 and TRBJ1-1; D gene uncertain. The CDR3 consists of 13 residues. V lost 6 bases and J lost 0, with 8 bases in between. Germline lookup yields CDR1 LNHDA and CDR2 SQIVND (reference sequence). The CDR3 DNA sequence: TGTGCCAGTAGCCCACAACTGAACACTGAAGCTTTCTTT. Translated: CASSPQLNTEAFF.

The chain joins TRBV28 to TRBJ2-1, with D unclear. V was pared by 5 bases and J by 5 bases, with 10 bases between. This CDR3 comprises 13 residues. Germline loops: CDR1 MDHEN, CDR2 SYDVKM. In nucleotides, the CDR3 is TGTGCCAGCAGTCCAGGACGGGACAATGAGCAGTTCTTC. Protein: CASSPGRDNEQFF.

The chain carries TRBV30 and TRBJ2-3; D might be TRBD2 (5 bases). Trimming pared 7 bases from V and 2 bases from J, leaving 19 bases between. The CDR3 sequence is 15 residues long. The germline V gene has CDR1 GTSNPN and CDR2 SVGIG (reference sequence). Here the CDR3 DNA reads TGTGCCTCCCGCCCCGACGCGGGTGTCACAGATACGCAGTATTTT. This translates into CASRPDAGVTDTQYF.

This chain links TRBV5-1 with TRBJ1-3, with 7 bases that match TRBD1. This CDR3 is built from 14 residues. Germline CDR1 SGHRS, CDR2 YFSETQ. V shed 1 base and J 6 bases; nucleotides not matched to a gene: 4. The CDR3 bases are TGCGCCAGCAGCTTGATCACAGGGGAAAACACCATATATTTT. This sequence encodes CASSLITGENTIYF. The entire variable domain, with the rest obtained from reference TRBV5-1 and TRBJ1-3, is as follows: KAGVTQTPRYLIKTRGQQVTLSCSPISGHRSVSWYQQTPGQGLQFLFEYFSETQRNKGNFPGRFSGRQFSNSRSEMNVSTLELGDSALYLCASSLITGENTIYFGEGSWLTVV.

This clone was seen more than once but under ten times. Other DNA sequences in this sample translate to the same CDR3. The CDR3: CASSPSGGPNNEQFF. The CDR3 bases are TGTGCCAGCAGTCCCAGCGGGGGGCCCAACAATGAGCAGTTCTTC. This chain uses TRBV6-5 with TRBJ2-1; TRBD2 matches 9 bases. Unmatched junction bases numbered 7, after V lost 5 bases and J lost 5 bases. The CDR3 totals 15 residues. Per the germline V gene, CDR1 is MNHEY and CDR2 is SVGAGI.

This clone was counted once. The V and J genes are TRBV6-1 and TRBJ1-5; no clear D. There are 16 residues in the CDR3. The germline V gene has CDR1 MNHNS and CDR2 SASEGT. V lost 4 bases, J lost 5 bases, and 18 bases lay in between. The CDR3 loop is CASSGPSRSAYQPQHF. CDR3 in DNA: TGTGCCAGCAGTGGTCCTTCAAGGAGCGCCTATCAGCCCCAGCATTTT.

V and J are TRBV4-1 and TRBJ2-3; D might be TRBD2 (6 bases). This CDR3 has 16 amino acids. Germline V CDR1 and CDR2: MGHRA, YSYEKL. Trimming shortened V by 3 bases and J by 2 bases, and 15 bases separated the two germline ends. The CDR3: CASSQYGLRFTDTQYF. The DNA of the CDR3 is TGCGCCAGCAGCCAGTATGGACTACGATTCACAGATACGCAGTATTTT.

This rearrangement joins TRBV6-1 to TRBJ2-5; D uncertain. Germline loops: CDR1 MNHNS, CDR2 SASEGT. This CDR3 contains 9 residues. V lost 10 bases and J lost 1, with 1 base in between. The CDR3 DNA reads as TGTGCCACCCAAGAGACCCAGTACTTC. This encodes CATQETQYF.

The V and J genes are TRBV9 and TRBJ1-1; TRBD1 is a possible D gene (5 bases). The germline gives CDR1 SGDLS, CDR2 YYNGEE. Trimming shortened V by 3 bases and J by 4 bases, and 16 bases separated the two germline ends. The CDR3 spans 15 residues. DNA of the CDR3: TGTGCCAGCAGCGGGGGGGGTAGAGGGGTCACTGAAGCTTTCTTT. It is translated as CASSGGGRGVTEAFF.

The chain is built from TRBV7-2 and TRBJ2-3; D unclear. CDR3 length: 15 amino acids. From germline, CDR1 is SGHTA and CDR2 FQGNSA. V lost 5 bases and J lost 1, with 13 bases in between. CDR3 nucleotides: TGTGCCAGCAGCCTGCGACTCGTGGGCACAGATACGCAGTATTTT. Its translation: CASSLRLVGTDTQYF.

This chain joins TRBV7-9 and TRBJ1-5, with a possible D match to TRBD1 (5 bases). The CDR3 spans 14 residues. In germline, CDR1 is SEHNR, CDR2 FQNEAQ (reference sequence). V lost 3 bases, J lost 1 base, and 7 bases lay in between. The CDR3 DNA reads as TGTGCCAGCAGCTTTTCAGGGAGCAATCAGCCCCAGCATTTT. As protein: CASSFSGSNQPQHF.

The V call is TRBV30, the J call TRBJ1-3; D not resolved. CDR3 length equals 15 residues. CDR1 is GTSNPN and CDR2 is SVGIG in the germline V gene (reference sequence). Trimming cost V 0 bases and J 4 bases, with 13 bases left between them. The DNA for the CDR3 is TGTGCCTGGAGTGTTTCCCTTGGGCCGGGAAACACCATATATTTT. This gives the protein CAWSVSLGPGNTIYF.

The chain carries TRBV5-1 and TRBJ1-1; 9 positions agree with TRBD1. This CDR3 is built from 16 residues. J gave up 3 bases and V 2 bases, and 8 bases lay outside the gene matches. The germline CDR1 and CDR2 sequences are SGHRS and YFSETQ. The CDR3 loop reads CASSFRDRVWDTEAFF. Here the CDR3 DNA reads TGCGCCAGCAGCTTCCGGGACAGGGTGTGGGACACTGAAGCTTTCTTT.

The chain joins TRBV27 to TRBJ2-5; 9 bases match TRBD2. The CDR3 contains 18 residues. The germline V gene has CDR1 MNHEY and CDR2 SMNVEV (reference sequence). J lost 4 bases, V lost 4 bases, and 16 bases had no gene match. The CDR3 sequence: CASSSRGGAYILGETQYF. The CDR3 DNA reads as TGTGCCAGCAGTTCGCGCGGGGGGGCCTATATTCTCGGAGAGACCCAGTACTTC.

The chain carries TRBV27 and TRBJ2-3; maybe TRBD2 (5 bases). Trimming cost V 6 bases and J 6 bases, with 16 bases left between them. The CDR3 loop spans 14 amino acids. Germline CDR1 and CDR2: MNHEY and SMNVEV (reference sequence). The CDR3 loop is CASRLGVLGDTQYF. For the CDR3, the DNA is TGTGCCAGCAGGCTGGGAGTCCTAGGGGATACGCAGTATTTT.

This rearrangement joins TRBV5-1 to TRBJ2-3; tentative D call: TRBD2 (5 bases). Per germline, CDR1 SGHRS and CDR2 YFSETQ. The CDR3 consists of 14 residues. Trimming left V 2 bases short and J 4 bases short, with 11 bases between. The CDR3 reads CASSFRLISDTQYF. The CDR3 nucleotides are TGCGCCAGCAGCTTCCGACTAATCTCAGATACGCAGTATTTT.

The chain links TRBV4-2 to TRBJ1-6, with D possibly TRBD1 on 5 matching bases. CDR3 length: 15 residues. The germline V gene has CDR1 LGHNA and CDR2 YNFKEQ. V lost 1 base, J lost 10 bases, and 14 bases lay in between. In DNA form, the CDR3 reads TGTGCCAGCAGCCAAGTGCAAGGGGAACGATCACCCCTCCACTTT. It translates to CASSQVQGERSPLHF.

V gene TRBV7-9 combines with J gene TRBJ2-2; D ambiguous. This CDR3 has 17 residues. The ends were cut back, 0 bases at V and 3 bases at J, with 14 bases in the middle. Germline V gene lookup returns CDR1 SEHNR and CDR2 FQNEAQ (reference sequence). The CDR3 DNA reads as TGTGCCAGCAGCTTAGCGCTCTTCGGGCAGGACACCGGGGAGCTGTTTTTT. Its translation: CASSLALFGQDTGELFF.